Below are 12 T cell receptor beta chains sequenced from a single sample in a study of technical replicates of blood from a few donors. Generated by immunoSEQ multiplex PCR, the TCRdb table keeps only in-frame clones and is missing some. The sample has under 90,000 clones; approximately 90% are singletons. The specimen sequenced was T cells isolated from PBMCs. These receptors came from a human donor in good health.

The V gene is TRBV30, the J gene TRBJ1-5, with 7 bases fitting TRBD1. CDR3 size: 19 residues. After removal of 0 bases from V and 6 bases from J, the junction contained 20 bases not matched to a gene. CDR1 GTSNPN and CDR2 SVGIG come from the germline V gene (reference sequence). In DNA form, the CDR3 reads TGTGCCTGGAGTGTACGGGGCAGGGGGTACGGGAGAGTGGGTCAGCCCCAGCATTTT. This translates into CAWSVRGRGYGRVGQPQHF. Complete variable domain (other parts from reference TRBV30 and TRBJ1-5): SQTIHQWPATLVQPVGSPLSLECTVEGTSNPNLYWYRQAAGRGLQLLFYSVGIGQISSEVPQNLSASRPQDRQFILSSKKLLLSDSGFYLCAWSVRGRGYGRVGQPQHFGDGTRLSIL.

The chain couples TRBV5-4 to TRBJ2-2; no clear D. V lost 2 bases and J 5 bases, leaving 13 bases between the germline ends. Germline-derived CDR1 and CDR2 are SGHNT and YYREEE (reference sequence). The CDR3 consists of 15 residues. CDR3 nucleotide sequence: TGTGCCAGCAGCTTAATAGAACGTTCGACCGGGGAGCTGTTTTTT. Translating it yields CASSLIERSTGELFF.

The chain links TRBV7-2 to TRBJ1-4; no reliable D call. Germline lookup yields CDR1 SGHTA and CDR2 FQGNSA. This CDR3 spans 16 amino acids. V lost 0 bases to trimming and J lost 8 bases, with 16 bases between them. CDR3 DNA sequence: TGTGCCAGCAGCTTAGCGCGGGGTCGGGTGTGGGAAAAACTGTTTTTT. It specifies CASSLARGRVWEKLFF.

The chain's CDR3 is CATRPGHSAKNIQYF. CDR3 in DNA: TGTGCCACGAGGCCGGGACACAGCGCCAAAAACATTCAGTACTTC. The chain uses TRBV6-5 and TRBJ2-4; tentative D call: TRBD1 (6 bases). CDR3 length equals 15 residues. Germline values: CDR1 MNHEY, CDR2 SVGAGI. Trimming removed 10 bases at V and 1 base at J, with 17 bases between.

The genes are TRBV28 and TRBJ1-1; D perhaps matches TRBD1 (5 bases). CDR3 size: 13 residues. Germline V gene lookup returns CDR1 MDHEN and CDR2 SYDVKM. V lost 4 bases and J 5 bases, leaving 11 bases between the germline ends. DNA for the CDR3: TGTGCCAGCAGTTCGACAGAGAAGACTGAAGCTTTCTTT. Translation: CASSSTEKTEAFF. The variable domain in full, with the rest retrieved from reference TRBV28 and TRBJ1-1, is DVKVTQSSRYLVKRTGEKVFLECVQDMDHENMFWYRQDPGLGLRLIYFSYDVKMKEKGDIPEGYSVSREKKERFSLILESASTNQTSMYLCASSSTEKTEAFFGQGTRLTVV.

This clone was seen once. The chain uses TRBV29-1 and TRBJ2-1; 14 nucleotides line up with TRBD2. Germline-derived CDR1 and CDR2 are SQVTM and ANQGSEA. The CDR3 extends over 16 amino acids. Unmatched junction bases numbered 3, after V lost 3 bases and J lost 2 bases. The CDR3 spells CSVEGTSGGTYNEQFF. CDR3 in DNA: TGCAGCGTTGAGGGGACTAGCGGGGGAACCTACAATGAGCAGTTCTTC.

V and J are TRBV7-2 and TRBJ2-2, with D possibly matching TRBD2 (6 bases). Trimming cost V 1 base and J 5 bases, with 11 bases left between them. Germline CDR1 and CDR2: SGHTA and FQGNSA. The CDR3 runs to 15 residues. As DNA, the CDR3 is TGTGCCAGCAGCTTAGTCACTAGCCCAACCGGGGAGCTGTTTTTT. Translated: CASSLVTSPTGELFF.

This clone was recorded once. CDR3 loop: CASSQARIGLVLYEQYF. The CDR3 region has the DNA TGCGCCAGCAGCCAAGCAAGAATAGGACTAGTGCTATACGAGCAGTACTTC. The chain is built from TRBV4-1 and TRBJ2-7; TRBD2 aligns across 7 bases. V lost 1 base and J lost 4; bases outside the gene matches: 13. CDR3 length: 17 amino acids. Germline V gene data show CDR1 as MGHRA and CDR2 as YSYEKL.

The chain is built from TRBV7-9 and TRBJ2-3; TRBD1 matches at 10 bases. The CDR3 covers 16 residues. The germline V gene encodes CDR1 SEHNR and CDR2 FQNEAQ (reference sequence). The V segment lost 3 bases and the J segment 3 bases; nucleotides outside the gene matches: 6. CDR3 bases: TGTGCCAGCAGCTTTGGGACAGGGGTCTTAACAGATACGCAGTATTTT. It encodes CASSFGTGVLTDTQYF.

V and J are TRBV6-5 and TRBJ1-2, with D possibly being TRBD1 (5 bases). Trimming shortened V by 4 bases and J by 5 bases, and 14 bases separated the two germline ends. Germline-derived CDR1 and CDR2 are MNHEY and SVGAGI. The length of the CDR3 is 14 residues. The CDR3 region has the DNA TGTGCCAGCAGTTTTTCGGGGGGGGTTTATGGCTACACCTTC. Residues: CASSFSGGVYGYTF.

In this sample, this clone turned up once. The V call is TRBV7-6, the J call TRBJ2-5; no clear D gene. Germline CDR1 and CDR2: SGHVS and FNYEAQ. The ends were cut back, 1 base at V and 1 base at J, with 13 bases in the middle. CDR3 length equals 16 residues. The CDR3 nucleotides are TGTGCCAGCAGCTTAGGAGTCAGGATGTCCCAAGAGACCCAGTACTTC. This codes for CASSLGVRMSQETQYF.

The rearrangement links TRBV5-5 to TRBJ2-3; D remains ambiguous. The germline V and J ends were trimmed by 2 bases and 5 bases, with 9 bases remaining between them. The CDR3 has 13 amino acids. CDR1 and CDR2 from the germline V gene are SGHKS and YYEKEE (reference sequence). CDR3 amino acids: CASSFIAVDTQYF. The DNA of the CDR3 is TGTGCCAGCAGCTTTATCGCGGTAGATACGCAGTATTTT. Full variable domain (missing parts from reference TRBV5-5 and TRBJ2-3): DAGVTQSPTHLIKTRGQQVTLRCSPISGHKSVSWYQQVLGQGPQFIFQYYEKEERGRGNFPDRFSARQFPNYSSELNVNALLLGDSALYLCASSFIAVDTQYFGPGTRLTVL.